One and the same sample provided the 15 T cell receptor beta chains below, sequenced in a study of blood T cell repertoires in COVID-19. Sequencing was performed with immunoSEQ multiplex PCR; in TCRdb, only in-frame clones are kept and a portion is missing. Of tens of thousands of clones listed, around 63% are singletons. What was sequenced was peripheral blood. The origin of the receptors is a human donor in a cohort sampled during active COVID-19.

J is TRBJ2-3 and V is TRBV7-2; 9 bases map to TRBD1. V lost 4 bases and J lost 4; bases outside the gene matches: 12. The CDR3 is 17 residues long. CDR1 SGHTA and CDR2 FQGNSA come from the germline V gene. CDR3 in amino acids: CASSYSISGTGPDTQYF. The CDR3 DNA reads as TGTGCCAGCAGCTATTCGATCTCCGGGACAGGGCCAGATACGCAGTATTTT.

This chain connects TRBV20-1 to TRBJ2-3, with 7 bases identical to TRBD1. With V trimmed by 3 bases and J by 5 bases, 5 bases remained unmatched. The CDR3 runs 13 residues. Germline V gene data show CDR1 as DFQATT and CDR2 as SNEGSKA (reference sequence). The chain's CDR3 is CSASRAGGDTQYF. CDR3 coding DNA: TGCAGTGCTAGTCGTGCAGGGGGAGATACGCAGTATTTT.

J is TRBJ2-6 and V is TRBV5-6; 7 bases line up with TRBD1. This CDR3 spans 17 amino acids. Germline V gives CDR1 SGHDT, CDR2 YYEEEE. Trimming removed 0 bases from V and 0 bases from J; junction bases left unmatched: 3. CDR3 sequence reads: CASSLVGQSSGANVLTF. CDR3 in DNA: TGTGCCAGCAGCTTGGTGGGACAGAGCTCTGGGGCCAACGTCCTGACTTTC.

The V and J genes are TRBV7-3 and TRBJ2-1, with D perhaps matching TRBD1 (5 bases). The CDR3 sequence is 15 residues long. With 1 base removed from V and 3 bases from J, the gap between germline ends came to 10 bases. Per germline, CDR1 SGHTA and CDR2 FQGTGA. CDR3 loop: CASSLKDKIYNEQFF. As DNA, the CDR3 is TGTGCCAGCAGCTTAAAGGACAAAATCTACAATGAGCAGTTCTTC.

CDR3 sequence reads: CASSGGAQGAREQYF. Here the CDR3 DNA reads TGTGCCAGCAGTGGGGGCGCGCAGGGGGCACGGGAGCAGTACTTC. The V and J genes are TRBV2 and TRBJ2-7; 8 bases fit TRBD1. The CDR3 totals 15 residues. V dropped 4 bases and J dropped 7; count of bases not matched to a gene: 12. The germline V gene encodes CDR1 SNHLY and CDR2 FYNNEI.

This clone appeared once. J is TRBJ1-3 and V is TRBV14; D gene uncertain. Germline assignment: CDR1 SGHDN and CDR2 FVKESK. V gave up 2 bases and J gave up 0 bases, with 8 bases separating them. The CDR3 consists of 15 residues. For the CDR3, the DNA is TGTGCCAGCAGCCAAAGTTCCGGCTCTGGAAACACCATATATTTT. Protein: CASSQSSGSGNTIYF.

The chain is built from TRBV19 and TRBJ2-2; D not certain. Germline V gives CDR1 LNHDA, CDR2 SQIVND (reference sequence). The CDR3 is 14 residues long. V lost 5 bases and J lost 7, with 14 bases in between. The CDR3 here is CASSGSRVGGELFF. In nucleotides, the CDR3 is TGTGCCAGTAGTGGGTCCCGGGTGGGCGGGGAGCTGTTTTTT.

The chain links TRBV19 to TRBJ2-7; a weak D match, TRBD1 (6 bases). The CDR3 consists of 16 residues. CDR1 is LNHDA, CDR2 SQIVND, per germline (reference sequence). Trimming left V 3 bases short and J 0 bases short, with 15 bases between. DNA of the CDR3: TGTGCCAGTAGTATGCGACCTACAGGGACCTCCTACGAGCAGTACTTC. It yields the protein CASSMRPTGTSYEQYF.

V gene TRBV5-4 combines with J gene TRBJ2-7, with 9 bases lining up with TRBD1. V was clipped by 4 bases and J by 3 bases; unmatched bases: 8. CDR1 is SGHNT and CDR2 is YYREEE in the germline V gene (reference sequence). This CDR3 has 15 residues. The CDR3 sequence: CASSQIETGGYEQYF. The CDR3 DNA follows: TGTGCCAGCAGCCAAATCGAGACAGGGGGCTACGAGCAGTACTTC. Drawing the rest from reference TRBV5-4 and TRBJ2-7, the complete variable domain is ETGVTQSPTHLIKTRGQQVTLRCSSQSGHNTVSWYQQALGQGPQFIFQYYREEENGRGNFPPRFSGLQFPNYSSELNVNALELDDSALYLCASSQIETGGYEQYFGPGTRLTVT.

This clone has just one count. This chain uses TRBV5-4 with TRBJ2-3; 7 bases agree with TRBD1. Trimming at V came to 4 bases and at J to 0 bases, leaving 5 bases not matched to a gene. The CDR3 consists of 15 residues. CDR1 and CDR2 (germline): SGHNT, YYREEE (reference sequence). This chain's CDR3 is CASSRDSRSTDTQYF. The CDR3, as DNA: TGTGCCAGCAGCCGGGACAGCCGCAGCACAGATACGCAGTATTTT. Drawing the rest from reference TRBV5-4 and TRBJ2-3, the complete variable domain is ETGVTQSPTHLIKTRGQQVTLRCSSQSGHNTVSWYQQALGQGPQFIFQYYREEENGRGNFPPRFSGLQFPNYSSELNVNALELDDSALYLCASSRDSRSTDTQYFGPGTRLTVL.

The J gene is TRBJ2-1, the V gene TRBV7-9, with 13 bases aligning to TRBD2. Germline CDR1 and CDR2: SEHNR and FQNEAQ (reference sequence). This CDR3 contains 15 residues. Trimming removed 7 bases from V and 8 bases from J; junction bases left unmatched: 8. The CDR3 nucleotides read TGTGCCAGCACCCCCCGGACTAGCGGGAGTTATGAGCAGTTCTTC. Amino acid sequence: CASTPRTSGSYEQFF.

The chain employs TRBV11-2 and TRBJ2-7, with 9 nucleotides matching TRBD1. V shed 4 bases and J 5 bases; nucleotides not matched to a gene: 9. The CDR3 length is 15 residues. Germline loops: CDR1 SGHAT, CDR2 FQNNGV. The CDR3 nucleotides are TGTGCCAGCAGCTCCGAGGGGACAGGGAAGAACGAGCAGTACTTC. It encodes CASSSEGTGKNEQYF.

This clone has more than one count but fewer than ten. The CDR3 region has the DNA TGTGCCAGCAGTTTTGCAGTCTCTGGAAACACCATATATTTT. Its translation is CASSFAVSGNTIYF. V is TRBV28 and J is TRBJ1-3; D not certain. The CDR3 sequence is 14 residues long. V lost 3 bases, J lost 0 bases, and 6 bases lay in between. Germline V lookup: CDR1 MDHEN, CDR2 SYDVKM.

The rearrangement links TRBV11-2 to TRBJ1-5; D gene uncertain. V lost 5 bases and J 6 bases, leaving 17 bases between the germline ends. In germline, CDR1 is SGHAT, CDR2 FQNNGV. The CDR3 has 15 residues. The DNA for the CDR3 is TGTGCCAGCAGCCCCGGTAATTCCCCTAGTCAGCCCCAGCATTTT. The encoded protein is CASSPGNSPSQPQHF.

This clone turned up a few times. The V gene is TRBV7-9, the J gene TRBJ1-6; D is undetermined. The germline V and J ends were trimmed by 5 bases and 7 bases, with 12 bases remaining between them. CDR1 and CDR2 (germline): SEHNR, FQNEAQ (reference sequence). CDR3 length: 14 residues. CDR3 in DNA: TGTGCCAGCAGCCTGGAGTTTGGAAATTCACCCCTCCACTTT. As protein: CASSLEFGNSPLHF. The whole variable domain, filled in from reference TRBV7-9 and TRBJ1-6, reads DTGVSQNPRHKITKRGQNVTFRCDPISEHNRLYWYRQTLGQGPEFLTYFQNEAQLEKSRLLSDRFSAERPKGSFSTLEIQRTEQGDSAMYLCASSLEFGNSPLHFGNGTRLTVT.